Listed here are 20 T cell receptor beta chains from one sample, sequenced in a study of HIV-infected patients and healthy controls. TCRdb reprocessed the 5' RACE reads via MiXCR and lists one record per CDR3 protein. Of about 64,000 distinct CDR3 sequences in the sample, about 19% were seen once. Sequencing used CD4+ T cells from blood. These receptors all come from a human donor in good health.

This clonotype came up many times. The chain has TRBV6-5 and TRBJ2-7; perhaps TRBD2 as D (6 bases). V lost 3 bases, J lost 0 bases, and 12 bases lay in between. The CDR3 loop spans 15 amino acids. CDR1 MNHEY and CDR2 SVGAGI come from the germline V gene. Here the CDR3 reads CASSYQAGSSYEQYF. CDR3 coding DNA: TGTGCCAGCAGTTATCAAGCGGGTAGCTCCTACGAGCAGTACTTC.

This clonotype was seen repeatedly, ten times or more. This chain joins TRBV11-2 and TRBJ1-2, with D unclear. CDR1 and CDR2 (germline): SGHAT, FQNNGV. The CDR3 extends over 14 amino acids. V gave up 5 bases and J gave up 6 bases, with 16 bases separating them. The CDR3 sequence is CASSPAIESHGYTF. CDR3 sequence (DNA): TGTGCCAGCAGCCCCGCGATCGAGAGCCATGGCTACACCTTC.

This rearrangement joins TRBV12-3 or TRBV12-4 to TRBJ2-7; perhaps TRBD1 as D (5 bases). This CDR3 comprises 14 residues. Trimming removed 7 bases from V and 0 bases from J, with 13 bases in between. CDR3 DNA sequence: TGTGCCAGCACCGTGGACACCTACTCCTACGAGCAGTACTTC. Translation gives CASTVDTYSYEQYF.

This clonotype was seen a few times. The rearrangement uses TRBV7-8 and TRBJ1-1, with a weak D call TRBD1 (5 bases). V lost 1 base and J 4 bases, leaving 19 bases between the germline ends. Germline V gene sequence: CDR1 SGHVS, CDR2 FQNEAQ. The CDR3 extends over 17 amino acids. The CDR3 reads CASSLGARGRMSTEAFF. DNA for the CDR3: TGTGCCAGCAGCTTAGGGGCAAGGGGCAGGATGAGCACTGAAGCTTTCTTT.

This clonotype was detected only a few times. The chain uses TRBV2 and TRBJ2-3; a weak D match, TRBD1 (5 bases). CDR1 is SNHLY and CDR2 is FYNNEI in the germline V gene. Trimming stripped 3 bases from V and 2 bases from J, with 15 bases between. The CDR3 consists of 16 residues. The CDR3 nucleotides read TGTGCCAGCAGTGATGTTACAGGCCCCTCCACAGATACGCAGTATTTT. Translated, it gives CASSDVTGPSTDTQYF.

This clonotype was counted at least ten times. The CDR3 sequence is CASSQRGLPYGYTF. DNA of the CDR3: TGTGCCAGCAGCCAAAGGGGCCTCCCCTATGGCTACACCTTC. The V and J genes are TRBV3-1 and TRBJ1-2, with TRBD1 as a possible D gene (5 bases). The V gene's germline CDR1 is LGHDT and CDR2 YNNKEL (reference sequence). V was shortened by 2 bases and J by 4 bases, with 11 bases between the two germline ends. This CDR3 is built from 14 residues.

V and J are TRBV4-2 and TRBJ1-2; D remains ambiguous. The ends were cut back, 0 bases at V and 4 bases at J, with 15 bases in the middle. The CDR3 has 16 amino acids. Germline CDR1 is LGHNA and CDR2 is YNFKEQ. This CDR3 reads CASSQDYGVKFYGYTF. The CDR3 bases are TGTGCCAGCAGCCAAGATTATGGAGTGAAATTCTATGGCTACACCTTC.

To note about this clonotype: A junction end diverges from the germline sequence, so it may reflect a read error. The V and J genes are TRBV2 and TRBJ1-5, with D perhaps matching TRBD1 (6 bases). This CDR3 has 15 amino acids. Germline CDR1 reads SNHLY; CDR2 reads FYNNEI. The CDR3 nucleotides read TGTTCCAGCAGTTTTCTGCAGGGGAGATCTCAGCCCCAGCATTTT. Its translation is CSSSFLQGRSQPQHF.

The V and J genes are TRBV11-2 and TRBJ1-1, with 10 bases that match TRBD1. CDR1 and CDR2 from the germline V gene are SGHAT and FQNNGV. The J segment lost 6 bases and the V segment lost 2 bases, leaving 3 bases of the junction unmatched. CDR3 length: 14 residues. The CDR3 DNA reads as TGTGCCAGCAGCTTACGGGACAGGGGAGCTGAAGCTTTCTTT. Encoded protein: CASSLRDRGAEAFF.

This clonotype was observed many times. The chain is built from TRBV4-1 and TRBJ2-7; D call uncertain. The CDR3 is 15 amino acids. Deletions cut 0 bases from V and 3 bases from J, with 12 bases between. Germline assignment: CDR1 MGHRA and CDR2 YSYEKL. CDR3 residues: CASSQEILPNYEQYF. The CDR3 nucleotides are TGCGCCAGCAGCCAAGAGATCCTACCGAACTACGAGCAGTACTTC.

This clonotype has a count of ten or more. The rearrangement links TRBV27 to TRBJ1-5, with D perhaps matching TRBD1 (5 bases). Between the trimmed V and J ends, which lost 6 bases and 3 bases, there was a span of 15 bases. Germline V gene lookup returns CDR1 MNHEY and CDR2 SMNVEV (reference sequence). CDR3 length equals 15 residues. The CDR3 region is CASSIMGTNNQPQHF. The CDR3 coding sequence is TGTGCCAGCAGCATTATGGGGACGAACAATCAGCCCCAGCATTTT.

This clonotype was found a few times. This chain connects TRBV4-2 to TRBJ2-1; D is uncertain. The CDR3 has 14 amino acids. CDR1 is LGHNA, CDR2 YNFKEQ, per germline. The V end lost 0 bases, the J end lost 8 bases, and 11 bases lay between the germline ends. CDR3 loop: CASSQEHLSDEQFF. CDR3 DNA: TGTGCCAGCAGCCAAGAACATCTGTCGGATGAGCAGTTCTTC.

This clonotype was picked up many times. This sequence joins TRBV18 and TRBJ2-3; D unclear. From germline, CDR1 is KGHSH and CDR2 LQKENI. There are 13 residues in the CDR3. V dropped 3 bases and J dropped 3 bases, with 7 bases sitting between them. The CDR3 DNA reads TGTGCCAGCTCACCTAGACAAACAGATACGCAGTATTTT. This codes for CASSPRQTDTQYF.

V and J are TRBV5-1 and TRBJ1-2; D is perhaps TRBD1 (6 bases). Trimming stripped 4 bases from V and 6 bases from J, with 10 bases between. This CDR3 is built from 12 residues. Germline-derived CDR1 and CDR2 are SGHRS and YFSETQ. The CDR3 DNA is TGCGCCAGCAGCCGGGACATCGATGGCTACACCTTC. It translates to CASSRDIDGYTF. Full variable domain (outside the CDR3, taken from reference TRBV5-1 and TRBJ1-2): KAGVTQTPRYLIKTRGQQVTLSCSPISGHRSVSWYQQTPGQGLQFLFEYFSETQRNKGNFPGRFSGRQFSNSRSEMNVSTLELGDSALYLCASSRDIDGYTFGSGTRLTVV.

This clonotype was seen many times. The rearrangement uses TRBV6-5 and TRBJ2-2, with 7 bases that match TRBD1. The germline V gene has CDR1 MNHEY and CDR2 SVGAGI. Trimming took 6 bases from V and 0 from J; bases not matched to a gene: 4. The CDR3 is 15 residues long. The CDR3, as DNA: TGTGCCAGCAGCAGGGACAGCGCGAACACCGGGGAGCTGTTTTTT. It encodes CASSRDSANTGELFF.

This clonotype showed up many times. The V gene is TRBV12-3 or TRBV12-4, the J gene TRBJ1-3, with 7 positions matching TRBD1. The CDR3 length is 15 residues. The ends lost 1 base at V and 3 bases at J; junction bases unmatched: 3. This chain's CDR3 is CASSLGGTDGNTIYF. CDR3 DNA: TGTGCCAGCAGTTTAGGCGGGACAGATGGAAACACCATATATTTT.

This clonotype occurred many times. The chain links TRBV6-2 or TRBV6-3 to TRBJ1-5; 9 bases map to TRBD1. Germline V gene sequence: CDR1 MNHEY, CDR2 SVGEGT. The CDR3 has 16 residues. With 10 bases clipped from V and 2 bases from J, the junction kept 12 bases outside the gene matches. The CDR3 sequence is CATTDLQGAGNQPQHF. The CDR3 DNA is TGTGCCACCACTGATCTACAGGGGGCAGGCAATCAGCCCCAGCATTTT.

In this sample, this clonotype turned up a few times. CDR3 sequence: CASSQTSGGANEQFF. CDR3 nucleotide sequence: TGCGCCAGCAGCCAGACTAGCGGGGGGGCCAATGAGCAGTTCTTC. The chain is built from TRBV4-3 and TRBJ2-1; 14 nucleotides line up with TRBD2. The CDR3 has 15 residues. Trimming removed 3 bases from V and 6 bases from J; junction bases left unmatched: 1. Per germline, CDR1 LGHNA and CDR2 YSLEER.

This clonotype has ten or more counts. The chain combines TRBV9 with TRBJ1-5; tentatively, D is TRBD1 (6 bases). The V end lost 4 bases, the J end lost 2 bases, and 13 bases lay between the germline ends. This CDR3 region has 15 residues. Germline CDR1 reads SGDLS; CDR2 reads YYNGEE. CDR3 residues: CASSQGQGGNQPQHF. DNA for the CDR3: TGTGCCAGCAGCCAGGGGCAGGGCGGCAATCAGCCCCAGCATTTT.

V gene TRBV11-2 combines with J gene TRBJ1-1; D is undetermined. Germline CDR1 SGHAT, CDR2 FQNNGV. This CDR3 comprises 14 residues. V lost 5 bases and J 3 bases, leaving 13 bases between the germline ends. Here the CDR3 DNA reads TGTGCCAGCAGCGTGAGACACCTTTACACTGAAGCTTTCTTT. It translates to CASSVRHLYTEAFF.